This T cell receptor (beta chain) was captured in a study of blood T cell repertoires in COVID-19. Study information: Whether acute or convalescent, the COVID-19 samples came from the United States, Italy and Spain. PBMCs, B-cell-depleted T cells, or T cells provided the cDNA or gDNA that made up the material.

In the authors' methods: Using reference gene primer amplification, nucleated cell counts were estimated. Assay used: immunoSEQ multiplex PCR; TCRdb lists only in-frame clones, some missing. V, J and clone size are taken as reported in that table, and D and trimming were inferred from the DNA itself. In the table there are hundreds of thousands of clones, about 86% of which are singletons. The sequencing input was peripheral blood. This clonotype was sampled from a woman aged 50 to 65 with acute or convalescent COVID-19.

The DNA for the CDR3 is TGTGCCAGCAGCGTATCAGGTGGGCGCACCATGGGCGATGAAAAACTGTTTTTT. The encoded protein is CASSVSGGRTMGDEKLFF. This chain connects TRBV9 to TRBJ1-4; unclear D gene. CDR1 is SGDLS, CDR2 YYNGEE, per germline. V gave up 1 base and J gave up 6 bases, with 22 bases separating them. The CDR3 is made up of 18 amino acids. The full variable domain, its missing parts supplied by reference TRBV9 and TRBJ1-4, is DSGVTQTPKHLITATGQRVTLRCSPRSGDLSVYWYQQSLDQGLQFLIQYYNGEERAKGNILERFSAQQFPDLHSELNLSSLELGDSALYFCASSVSGGRTMGDEKLFFGSGTQLSVL.